This T cell receptor (beta chain) emerged from a study of T cells in tuberculosis. The repertoire was sequenced with immunoSEQ multiplex PCR; TCRdb's copy has only in-frame clones and lacks some. The table lists approximately 60,000 clones, 81% of them singletons. J gave up 1 base and V 4 bases, and 6 bases lay outside the gene matches. Germline CDR1 reads SGHNT; CDR2 reads YYREEE (reference sequence). The CDR3 runs to 17 residues. After thawing and overnight rest, PBMC were stained with GMM-loaded CD1B tetramer, viability dye and anti-CD3 for sorting. CD1B tetramers were loaded with Rhodococcus equi-derived C32 glucose monomycolate. PBMC for tetramer sorting were first depleted of CD14-expressing monocytes.

This TCR derives from an adult woman with latent tuberculosis. The sequenced material came from CD1b-GMM tetramer-negative cells sorted from PBMCs. V and J are TRBV5-4 and TRBJ2-2; 11 nucleotides agree with TRBD2. The chain's CDR3 is CASSTGTSGVNTGELFF. The CDR3 DNA reads TGTGCCAGCAGCACCGGGACTAGCGGAGTGAACACCGGGGAGCTGTTTTTT. Together with reference TRBV5-4 and TRBJ2-2, the CDR3 gives the full variable domain: ETGVTQSPTHLIKTRGQQVTLRCSSQSGHNTVSWYQQALGQGPQFIFQYYREEENGRGNFPPRFSGLQFPNYSSELNVNALELDDSALYLCASSTGTSGVNTGELFFGEGSRLTVL.